A selection of T cell receptor beta chains follows, all from one sample in a study of T cell responses to AZD1222 COVID-19 vaccine. Profiled with immunoSEQ multiplex PCR; TCRdb holds only in-frame clones, not every one. The sample yields over 50,000 clones, around 81% seen once. The sequencing used peripheral blood, collected 28 days after the second AZD1222 dose. These receptors were obtained from an adult who received the AZD1222 COVID-19 vaccine. The CDR3 runs from the conserved cysteine through the conserved F or W. The D gene is left open where the match is weak. Some rows have no size entry. The others give once, few or many, or a class for an expanded clone.

CDR3,DNA,J,D,size,V,length
CASSLFGLNTEAFF,TGTGCCAGCAGTTTATTCGGCTTGAACACTGAAGCTTTCTTT,TRBJ1-1,-,few,TRBV27,14
CASSFTEQFF,TGTGCCAGCAGTTTCACCGAGCAGTTCTTC,TRBJ2-1,-,-,TRBV7-6,10
CASSIRGPGEQYF,TGTGCCAGTAGTATCCGAGGGCCGGGCGAGCAGTACTTC,TRBJ2-7,-,-,TRBV19,13
CASWEAGTDTQYF,TGTGCCAGCTGGGAGGCAGGCACAGATACGCAGTATTTT,TRBJ2-3,-,-,TRBV28,13
CATSDGQSPFADTQYF,TGTGCCACCAGTGACGGACAGTCCCCCTTCGCAGATACGCAGTATTTT,TRBJ2-3,-,-,TRBV24-1,16
CASSDVAGAGEQYF,TGTGCCAGCAGTGATGTAGCGGGAGCTGGCGAGCAGTACTTC,TRBJ2-7,TRBD2,-,TRBV2,14
CASSLAEPSGRRYEQYF,TGCGCCAGCAGCTTGGCCGAGCCTAGCGGGAGGAGATACGAGCAGTACTTC,TRBJ2-7,TRBD2,once,TRBV5-1,17
CASRSGVAGVGEQFF,TGTGCCAGTAGATCCGGGGTAGCGGGAGTTGGGGAGCAGTTCTTC,TRBJ2-1,TRBD2,-,TRBV19,15
CASSFRTGNTEAFF,TGCGCCAGCAGCTTTAGGACGGGGAACACTGAAGCTTTCTTT,TRBJ1-1,-,-,TRBV5-1,14
CASSQVSRAGGQETQYF,TGTGCCAGCAGCCAAGTTTCACGGGCGGGGGGACAAGAGACCCAGTACTTC,TRBJ2-5,TRBD2,-,TRBV3-1/TRBV3-2,17
CASSLGILEREQFF,TGTGCCAGCAGCTTAGGGATTCTCGAGAGAGAGCAGTTCTTC,TRBJ2-1,-,-,TRBV7-2,14
CASSQDRSSGTEAFF,TGCGCCAGCAGCCAAGATCGGAGTAGTGGGACTGAAGCTTTCTTT,TRBJ1-1,-,-,TRBV4-3,15
CASRLAGETQYF,TGTGCCAGTAGACTAGCGGGCGAGACCCAGTACTTC,TRBJ2-5,TRBD2,-,TRBV19,12
CASSVEGDSSYEQYF,TGTGCCAGCAGCGTAGAGGGAGACAGCTCCTACGAGCAGTACTTC,TRBJ2-7,-,-,TRBV9,15
CASSSDRGLMNTEAFF,TGCGCCAGCAGCTCGGACAGGGGGCTTATGAACACTGAAGCTTTCTTT,TRBJ1-1,TRBD1,-,TRBV5-1,16
CASSYYQTGNEQFF,TGTGCCAGCAGTTATTACCAAACGGGCAATGAGCAGTTCTTC,TRBJ2-1,-,-,TRBV6-5,14
CASSLYGTGIGNTEAFF,TGCGCCAGCAGCTTATACGGGACAGGGATAGGGAACACTGAAGCTTTCTTT,TRBJ1-1,TRBD1,-,TRBV5-1,17
CASSLYRGTGDNEQFF,TGTGCCAGCAGCTTATATAGGGGGACAGGAGACAATGAGCAGTTCTTC,TRBJ2-1,TRBD1,-,TRBV7-9,16
CASRYGQGPYEQYF,TGTGCCAGCAGGTACGGACAGGGACCCTACGAGCAGTACTTC,TRBJ2-7,TRBD1,-,TRBV6-5,14
CASSRQGGGTGELFF,TGTGCCAGCAGCAGACAGGGTGGCGGCACCGGGGAGCTGTTTTTT,TRBJ2-2,TRBD1,-,TRBV6-2/TRBV6-3,15
CAIGGWGRSGNTIYF,TGTGCCATCGGAGGTTGGGGTCGCTCTGGAAACACCATATATTTT,TRBJ1-3,-,-,TRBV10-3,15
CASSPRQGAYEQYF,TGTGCCAGCAGCCCCCGGCAGGGGGCTTACGAGCAGTACTTC,TRBJ2-7,TRBD1,-,TRBV3-1/TRBV3-2,14
CASSLSQPQNTQYF,TGTGCCAGCAGCTTGTCGCAGCCCCAGAATACGCAGTATTTT,TRBJ2-3,-,-,TRBV5-6,14
CASSIGQSYTDTQYF,TGTGCCAGTAGTATAGGACAGAGCTACACAGATACGCAGTATTTT,TRBJ2-3,-,-,TRBV19,15
CATEVGSSYEQYF,TGTGCCACCGAGGTCGGAAGCTCCTACGAGCAGTACTTC,TRBJ2-7,-,-,TRBV28,13
CASTPGPGTTEQYF,TGTGCCAGCACCCCGGGACCGGGCACGACCGAGCAGTACTTC,TRBJ2-7,-,-,TRBV5-6,14
CSVELDSSPWKQYF,TGCAGCGTTGAGCTGGACAGTTCCCCTTGGAAGCAGTACTTC,TRBJ2-7,-,-,TRBV29-1,14
CASTRGGGGTEAFF,TGTGCCAGCACCCGGGGAGGGGGCGGCACTGAAGCTTTCTTT,TRBJ1-1,TRBD1,once,TRBV7-8,14
CASSLALGSNTEAFF,TGTGCCAGCAGCTTGGCCCTGGGGTCGAACACTGAAGCTTTCTTT,TRBJ1-1,-,-,TRBV5-4,15
CASSFGGQGNYEQYF,TGCGCCAGCAGCTTCGGGGGACAGGGTAACTACGAGCAGTACTTC,TRBJ2-7,TRBD1,few,TRBV5-1,15
CASSQTDYEQYF,TGTGCCAGCAGCCAAACCGACTACGAGCAGTACTTC,TRBJ2-7,-,-,TRBV14,12
CASSGGQGTWEKLFF,TGTGCCAGCAGCGGCGGACAGGGGACATGGGAAAAACTGTTTTTT,TRBJ1-4,TRBD1,-,TRBV28,15
CASASPRVRLFGANVLTF,TGTGCCAGCGCCTCCCCCAGGGTCCGTCTCTTTGGGGCCAACGTCCTGACTTTC,TRBJ2-6,-,-,TRBV28,18
CASSPNAREPGLTGELFF,TGCGCCAGCAGCCCTAACGCACGGGAACCGGGATTGACCGGGGAGCTGTTTTTT,TRBJ2-2,-,-,TRBV5-1,18
CASSAQDGALDNEQFF,TGTGCCAGCAGCGCACAGGACGGCGCTCTGGACAATGAGCAGTTCTTC,TRBJ2-1,-,-,TRBV9,16
CASQLAADTQYF,TGTGCCTCCCAGCTGGCGGCAGATACGCAGTATTTT,TRBJ2-3,-,few,TRBV30,12
CASREGLANTEAFF,TGTGCCAGCAGAGAGGGACTCGCGAACACTGAAGCTTTCTTT,TRBJ1-1,-,-,TRBV2,14
CASSLAGTGQVRYF,TGTGCCAGCAGCTTAGCAGGGACAGGGCAGGTTCGGTACTTC,TRBJ2-5,TRBD1,once,TRBV7-2,14
CASSSEGTNTEAFF,TGTGCCAGCAGCTCGGAGGGGACAAACACTGAAGCTTTCTTT,TRBJ1-1,-,-,TRBV11-3,14
CASSLSSASRGGGEKLFF,TGTGCCAGCAGCTTGAGTTCAGCCTCAAGAGGGGGCGGTGAAAAACTGTTTTTT,TRBJ1-4,TRBD1,-,TRBV7-2,18
CASSQDVLAGADTQYF,TGTGCCAGCAGCCAAGATGTACTAGCGGGAGCAGATACGCAGTATTTT,TRBJ2-3,TRBD2,once,TRBV3-1/TRBV3-2,16